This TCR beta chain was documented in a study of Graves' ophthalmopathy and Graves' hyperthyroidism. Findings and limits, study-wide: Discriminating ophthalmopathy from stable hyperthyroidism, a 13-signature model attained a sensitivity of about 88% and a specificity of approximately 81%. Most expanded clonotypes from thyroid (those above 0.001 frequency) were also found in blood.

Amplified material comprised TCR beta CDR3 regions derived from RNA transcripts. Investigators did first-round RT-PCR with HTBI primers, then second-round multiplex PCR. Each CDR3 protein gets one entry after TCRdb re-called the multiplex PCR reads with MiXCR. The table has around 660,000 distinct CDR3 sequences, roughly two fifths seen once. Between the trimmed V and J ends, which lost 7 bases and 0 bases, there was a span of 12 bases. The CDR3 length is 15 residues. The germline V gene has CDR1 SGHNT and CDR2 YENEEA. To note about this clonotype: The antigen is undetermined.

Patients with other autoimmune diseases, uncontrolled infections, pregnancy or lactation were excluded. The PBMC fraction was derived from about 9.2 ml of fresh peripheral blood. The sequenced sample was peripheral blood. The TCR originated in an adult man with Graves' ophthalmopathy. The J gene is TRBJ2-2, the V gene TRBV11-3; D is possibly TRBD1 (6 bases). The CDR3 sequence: CASTGTFANTGELFF. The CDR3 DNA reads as TGTGCCAGCACAGGGACATTCGCGAACACCGGGGAGCTGTTTTTT.